This paragraph reports one TCR beta chain. Its cognate antigen has yet to be identified. No base-level quality is on record; no much larger clone is a single base apart. Using the deep immunoSEQ assay, multiplex PCR amplified TCR CDR3 regions from genomic DNA. Extracted genomic DNA from each cell subset was distributed evenly across all wells of several immunoSEQ 96-well plates, and each plate was treated as a replicate. For unsorted PBMC, each replicate PCR was loaded with about 270 ng genomic DNA, equivalent to 30,000 or so T cell genomes. Unsorted PBMC genomic DNA was sequenced across ten immunoSEQ deep assay plates. Purified libraries were quantified with a Qubit 3.0 fluorometer, sized on a Bioanalyzer 2100, and re-quantified with the KAPA Library Quantification kit. Every immunoSEQ 96-well plate was sequenced on a dedicated single-read 150-cycle Illumina NextSeq 550 flow cell. As for the original processing: Because only junctional sequences without quality scores were contained in the immunoSEQ output, filtering matching that applied to full-length reads could not be performed. Sequences were annotated with PyIR, a Python wrapper for IgBLAST v1.9, and V/J genes and CDR3 were assigned using IMGT germline references. Reads with weak V/J assignments (E-value above 1e-6), missing CDR3, stop codons, out-of-frame junctions, or ambiguous translated residues were removed. A V3J clonotype was defined by an identical inferred V gene, J gene, and CDR3 amino acid sequence. To compute the percentage overlap between repertoires, the number of shared unique clonotypes was divided by the size of the smaller repertoire. Repertoire richness was assessed with RTK rarefaction, the Chao1 estimator, and Recon v2.1 estimates of unobserved clonotypes. TCRdb obtained this table from immuneACCESS and retained in-frame rearrangements with V and J assigned. These tables miss some clones; where compared with another copy, unresolved V genes account for less than half of the shortfall, and the remainder is unexplained. V and J calls and clone size are given by that table; D and trimming were obtained from the DNA. The sample table records about half a million clones; 79% of these occur just once. Of the sample, about 12% falls within the top ten clones.

The CDR3 holds 15 amino acids from the cysteine to the phenylalanine. The DNA shown is the 45-base CDR3, in frame from base 1. V and J are truncated by 1 base and 1 base respectively, leaving an intervening sequence of 10 bases. In the germline V gene, CDR1 corresponds to SGHVS and CDR2 to FQNEAQ. Donors were healthy HIV-negative adults with no recently reported acute infections or vaccinations. All donors were Caucasian adults living in Nashville, Tennessee, USA. In the unsorted samples, approximately 85 million PBMCs were counted, and genomic DNA was extracted using the QIAamp DNA Blood Mini kit. Blood was obtained by leukapheresis, after which PBMCs were separated by Ficoll-Histopaque density gradient centrifugation and cryopreserved in liquid nitrogen vapor phase. These data belong to a study of shared clonotypes between healthy human individuals (dated by TCRdb to 2018 to 2021). Concerning the study at large: A few men and a couple of women, aged 18 to 49 years, made up the cohort. Leukapheresis yielded between about 0.85 and 9 billion PBMCs per donor. To increase sequencing depth and limit assay-specific biases, TCR repertoire library preparation and sequencing were carried out by different laboratories using diverse techniques. The study deeply sequenced blood TCR repertoires of several healthy adults to estimate repertoire size and the extent of clonotype sharing between individuals.

General findings and caveats noted by the study authors: Sampling was restricted to blood, and TCR repertoires in tissue are likely to differ from TCR repertoires in blood. Based on pairwise subsampling, the degree of clonotype sharing among donors was expected to be affected by sequencing depth. Because the study included a small number of donors, the genetic and exposure-history diversity represented was limited.

Sequencing was done on a sample of PBMCs. The V and J genes are TRBV7-8 and TRBJ1-1; a confident D gene designation cannot be given. This sequence originates from a woman aged 40-49 years in good health. Some clones in this sample may be carry-over from other donors' samples. The CDR3 amino acid sequence is: CASSLVGAPNTEAFF. The sequence in DNA is TGTGCCAGCAGCTTAGTGGGAGCACCGAACACTGAAGCTTTCTTT.